The entry below describes one TCR beta chain. The antigen remains undetermined. The sample originates from a study of shared clonotypes between healthy human individuals. Authors' data handling: Junction-only immunoSEQ sequences carried no quality scores, so filtering differed. Profiling relied on immunoSEQ multiplex PCR, and the TCRdb table lists in-frame clones only, not all of them. V, J and clone size reflect that table, while D and trimming were determined from the DNA. The data hold more than 850,000 clones, with more than 75% observed a single time. This CDR3 region has 14 residues. Trimming took 6 bases from V and 5 from J, leaving 17 bases between them. Germline assignment: CDR1 MNHEY and CDR2 SMNVEV (reference sequence). Study results and limitations: Memory subsets generally showed lower estimated richness than naive subsets.

Nashville, Tennessee was home to all donors, who were Caucasian adults. The TCR was taken from a man younger than 35 in good health. Some clones in this sample may be carry-over from other donors' samples. Sequenced sample: memory CD4+ T cells from PBMCs. As to subset: CD45RA-negative fraction. The chain combines TRBV27 with TRBJ2-7; perhaps TRBD2 as D (6 bases). CDR3 sequence reads: CASRPQRLVDEQYF. The CDR3 DNA is TGTGCCAGCAGACCTCAACGACTAGTGGACGAGCAGTACTTC.